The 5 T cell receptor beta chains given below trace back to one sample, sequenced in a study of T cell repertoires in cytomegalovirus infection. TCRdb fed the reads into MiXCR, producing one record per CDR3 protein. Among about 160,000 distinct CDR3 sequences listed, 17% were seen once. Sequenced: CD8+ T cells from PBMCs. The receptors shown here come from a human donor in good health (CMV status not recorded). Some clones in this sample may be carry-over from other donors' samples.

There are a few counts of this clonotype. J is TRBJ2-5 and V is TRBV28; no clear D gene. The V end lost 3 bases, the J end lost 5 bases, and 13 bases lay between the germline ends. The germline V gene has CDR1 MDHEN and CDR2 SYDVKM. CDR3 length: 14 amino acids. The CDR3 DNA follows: TGTGCCAGCAGTTTGGGCCCGAGGTGGGAGACCCAGTACTTC. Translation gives CASSLGPRWETQYF.

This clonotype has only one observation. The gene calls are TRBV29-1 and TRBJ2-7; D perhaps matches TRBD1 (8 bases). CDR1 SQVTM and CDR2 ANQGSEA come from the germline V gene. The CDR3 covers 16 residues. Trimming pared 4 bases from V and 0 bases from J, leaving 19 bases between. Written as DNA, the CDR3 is TGCAGCGTTGTGGGGGGGACAGGTTTAAGCTCCTACGAGCAGTACTTC. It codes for CSVVGGTGLSSYEQYF.

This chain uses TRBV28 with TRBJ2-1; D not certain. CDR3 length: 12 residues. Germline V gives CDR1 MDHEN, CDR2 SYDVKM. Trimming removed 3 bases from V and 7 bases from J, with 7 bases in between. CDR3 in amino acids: CASSFNLNEQFF. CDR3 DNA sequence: TGTGCCAGCAGTTTCAACTTGAATGAGCAGTTCTTC.

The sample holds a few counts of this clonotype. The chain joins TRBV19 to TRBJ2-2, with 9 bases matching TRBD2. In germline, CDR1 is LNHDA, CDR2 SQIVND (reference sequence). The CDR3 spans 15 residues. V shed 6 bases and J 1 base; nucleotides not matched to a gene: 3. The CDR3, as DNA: TGTGCCAGTAGCCCGACTAGCGGGAACACCGGGGAGCTGTTTTTT. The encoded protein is CASSPTSGNTGELFF.

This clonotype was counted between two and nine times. CDR3 region: CASSDRTNTEAFF. CDR3 bases: TGCGCCAGCAGTGACAGAACGAACACTGAAGCTTTCTTT. The chain recombines TRBV10-1 with TRBJ1-1; D is uncertain. The V gene lost 3 bases and the J gene lost 1 base, with 6 bases spanning the gap. Per germline, CDR1 WNHNN and CDR2 SYGVQD (reference sequence). The CDR3 covers 13 residues.